The sequence of this T cell receptor beta chain was determined in a study of human T cells and chemical hapten exposure. Study at large: Diphenylcyclopropenone was applied weekly to patients' scalps across the roughly 24-week study. DPC at 0.01% went onto the upper back in patch tests, read at 6 days. Women made up most patients, who had alopecia areata, totalis or universalis. Findings and caveats of the study: Counts of expanded TCRs (at PT1) showed a positive correlation with patch test score.

TCRdb re-called the RACE reads through MiXCR, storing one row per CDR3 protein. The sample has 200,000 to 300,000 distinct CDR3 sequences; 7% to 10% are singletons. This clonotype showed up many times. Its antigen is unknown. Documented time point: pre-sensitization, week 0. This sample's treatment: therapeutic diphenylcyclopropenone sensitization with weekly scalp DPC. Material: whole blood, obtained in connection with sensitization to the hapten diphenylcyclopropenone (DPC). This TCR derives from a middle-aged woman with alopecia areata. Some clones in this sample may be carry-over from other donors' samples.

CDR3: CASSDGDTDTQYF. CDR3 coding DNA: TGTGCCAGCAGTGACGGGGACACAGATACGCAGTATTTT. The V call is TRBV6-4, the J call TRBJ2-3; D unresolved. V was shortened by 2 bases and J by 2 bases, with 5 bases between the two germline ends. CDR1 and CDR2 from the germline V gene are MRHNA and SNTAGT. This CDR3 has 13 amino acids.